A single T cell receptor beta chain is shown here with its context. The sample comes from a study of blood T cell repertoires in COVID-19. In the study overall: Samples came from the United States, Italy and Spain, spanning acute and convalescent COVID-19. Sample material is recorded as cDNA or gDNA derived from T cells, B-cell-depleted T cells, or PBMCs.

Per the study methods: Nucleated cell number was recorded as an estimate derived from reference gene primer amplification. Profiling relied on immunoSEQ multiplex PCR, and the TCRdb table lists in-frame clones only, not all of them. The V and J calls and clone size come from that table; D and trimming were worked out from the DNA. The sample includes 100,000 or so clones, approximately 85% of them seen just once. From germline, CDR1 is LNHDA and CDR2 SQIVND (reference sequence). The CDR3 consists of 16 residues. Trimming took off 3 bases at V and 0 bases at J, with 14 bases between the two ends. Sequences were obtained from peripheral blood. This TCR derives from a man in his fifties with acute or convalescent COVID-19. This rearrangement joins TRBV19 to TRBJ1-2; no clear D gene. CDR3 region: CASSMRPPGANYGYTF. The CDR3 nucleotides are TGTGCCAGTAGTATGAGGCCTCCCGGGGCTAACTATGGCTACACCTTC.